Described below is a single T cell receptor beta chain sequence and its context. Its specificity is unknown. This CDR3 comprises 14 residues. The V gene lost 0 bases and the J gene lost 8 bases, with 11 bases spanning the gap. The germline gives CDR1 SGHNT, CDR2 YYREEE (reference sequence). The data stem from a study of T cell responses to AZD1222 COVID-19 vaccine. Overall study results and limits: AZD1222 recipients seropositive at baseline numbered only six or seven. Elevations in Spike-specific TCR breadth and depth followed administration of two AZD1222 doses.

TCRdb keeps only in-frame clones here, not all; method: immunoSEQ multiplex PCR. Found here are tens of thousands of clones, about 92% of them singletons; the top ten hold roughly 4.8%. This TCR came from an adult who received the AZD1222 COVID-19 vaccine. This chain uses TRBV5-4 with TRBJ1-4; D is possibly TRBD1 (6 bases). The sequencing here drew on peripheral blood, taken 28 days after the second AZD1222 dose. DNA for the CDR3: TGTGCCAGCAGCTTGGGGGGGGCAGAAGAAAAACTGTTTTTT. This sequence encodes CASSLGGAEEKLFF. The entire variable domain, with the rest obtained from reference TRBV5-4 and TRBJ1-4, is as follows: ETGVTQSPTHLIKTRGQQVTLRCSSQSGHNTVSWYQQALGQGPQFIFQYYREEENGRGNFPPRFSGLQFPNYSSELNVNALELDDSALYLCASSLGGAEEKLFFGSGTQLSVL.